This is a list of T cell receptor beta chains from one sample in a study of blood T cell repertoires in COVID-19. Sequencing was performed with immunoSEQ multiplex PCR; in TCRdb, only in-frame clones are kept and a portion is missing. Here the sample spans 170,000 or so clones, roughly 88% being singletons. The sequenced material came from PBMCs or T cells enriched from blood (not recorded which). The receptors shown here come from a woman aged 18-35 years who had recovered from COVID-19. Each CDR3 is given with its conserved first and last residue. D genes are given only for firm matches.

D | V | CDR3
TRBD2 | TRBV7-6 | CASRNRGGLAGDEQFF
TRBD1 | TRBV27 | CASSIAGQTTNEKLFF
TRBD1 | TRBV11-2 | CASSFDRGDGYTF
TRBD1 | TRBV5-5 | CASSYTGDTEAFF
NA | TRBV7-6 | CASSLASGGAPGNTIYF
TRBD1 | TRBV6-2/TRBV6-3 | CASSYGTGVGQPQHF
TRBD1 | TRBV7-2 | CASSYGQGSGEQFF
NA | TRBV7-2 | CASSFTGTLDGAFF
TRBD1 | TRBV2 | CASTGTGGHETQYF
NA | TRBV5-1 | CASSLGDRSSPLHF
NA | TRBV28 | CASSWLLDSPLHF
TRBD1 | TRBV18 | CASSPGQGAREQYF
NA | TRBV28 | CASKGLWESETQYF
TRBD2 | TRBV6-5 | CASRNLAGGAETQYF
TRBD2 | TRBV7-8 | CASQSGGLFHEQFF
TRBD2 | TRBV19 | CASSRLAQEDTQYF
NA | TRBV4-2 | CASSQDYSQPQHF
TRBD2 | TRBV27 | CASRRTSGTYEQYF
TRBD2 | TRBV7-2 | CASSFTSGGARDTQYF
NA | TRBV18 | CASSGTRDTGELFF
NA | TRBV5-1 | CASSPLTETEAFF
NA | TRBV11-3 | CASSLGTMETQYF
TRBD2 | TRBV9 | CASSVESSGSTDTQYF
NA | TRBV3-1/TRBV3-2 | CASSQDRGRNTEAFF
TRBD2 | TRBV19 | CASSMVSRGGKDEQFF
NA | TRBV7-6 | CASSAQAGPNYEQYF
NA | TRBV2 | CASSTRVSGELFF
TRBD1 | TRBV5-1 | CASSAGTGNGDEQFF
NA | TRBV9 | CASSGPTVANYGYTF
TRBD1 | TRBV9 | CASSLKGANSPLHF
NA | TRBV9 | CASSDNTDGSYGYTF
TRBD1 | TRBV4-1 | CASSQDGTGVAYEQYF
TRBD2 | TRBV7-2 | CASSLEAGRETQYF
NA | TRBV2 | CATEGNTEAFF
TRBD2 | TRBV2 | CASSDTSGSSGELFF
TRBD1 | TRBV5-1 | CASSLRQGNTGELFF
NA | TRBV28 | CASDSRNTGELFF
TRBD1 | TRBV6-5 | CASSWTDRGEKLFF
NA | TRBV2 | CASSWGTSTSEQYF
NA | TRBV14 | CASSQELSGSPLHF
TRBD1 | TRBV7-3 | CASSPRGARTGGNNEQFF
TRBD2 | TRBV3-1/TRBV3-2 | CASSLLAGVNTGELFF
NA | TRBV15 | CATSRGRGSGNTIYF
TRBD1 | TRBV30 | CAVTGMKDSPLHF
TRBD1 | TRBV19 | CASLDRGLDTQYF
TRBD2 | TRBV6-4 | CASSEASGSTDTQYF
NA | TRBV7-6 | CASSFLRQETQYF
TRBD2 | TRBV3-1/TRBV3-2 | CASSPEGLAIYEQYF
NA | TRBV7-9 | CASSVDSTYEQYF
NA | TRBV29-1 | CSVEVKYHEDSTNNYGYTF
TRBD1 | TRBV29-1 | CSVKKQGADEKLFF
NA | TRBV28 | CASRDGGEAFF
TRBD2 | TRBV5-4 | CASSLESGKDEQYF
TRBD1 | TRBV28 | CASERTGGRNTEAFF
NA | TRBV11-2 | CASSSTPGHTDTQYF
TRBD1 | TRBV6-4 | CASSDLSCYRGLYTYEQYF
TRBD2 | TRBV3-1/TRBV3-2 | CASSPGGVSTDTQYF
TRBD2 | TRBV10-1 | CASSDGLAGDTDTQYF
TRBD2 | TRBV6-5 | CASSPGLAGGHEQFF
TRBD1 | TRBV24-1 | CATAQGPLNTEAFF